A single sample is the source of the 32 T cell receptor beta chains below, sequenced in a study of human T cells and chemical hapten exposure. Time point meaning: pre-sensitization, week 0. The treatment denotes: therapeutic diphenylcyclopropenone sensitization with weekly scalp DPC. TCRdb used MiXCR to reprocess the RACE reads, holding one entry per CDR3 protein. The sample yields 200,000 to 300,000 distinct CDR3 sequences, more than 6.5% seen once. The source was whole blood, collected in connection with sensitization to the hapten diphenylcyclopropenone (DPC). Receptors were obtained from a woman between 40 and 50 years old with alopecia areata. Some clones in this sample may be carry-over from other donors' samples.

This clonotype has a handful of counts. This rearrangement joins TRBV2 to TRBJ2-3, with 9 positions matching TRBD2. The CDR3 sequence is 16 residues long. The V segment lost 2 bases and the J segment 6 bases; nucleotides outside the gene matches: 9. The germline V gene encodes CDR1 SNHLY and CDR2 FYNNEI. In nucleotides, the CDR3 is TGTGCCAGCAGTGAAATGGCTAGCGGGACCGTGGATACGCAGTATTTT. Translating gives CASSEMASGTVDTQYF. Supplemented by reference TRBV2 and TRBJ2-3, the full variable domain reads EPEVTQTPSHQVTQMGQEVILRCVPISNHLYFYWYRQILGQKVEFLVSFYNNEISEKSEIFDDQFSVERPDGSNFTLKIRSTKLEDSAMYFCASSEMASGTVDTQYFGPGTRLTVL.

This clonotype was observed a handful of times. The chain recombines TRBV18 with TRBJ1-5; the D gene is possibly TRBD1 (6 bases). V dropped 3 bases and J dropped 5 bases, with 14 bases sitting between them. This CDR3 is 15 amino acids long. Germline V gene data show CDR1 as KGHSH and CDR2 as LQKENI. The CDR3 loop reads CASSPSQDSYQPQHF. The DNA for the CDR3 is TGTGCCAGCTCACCGAGCCAGGACAGCTATCAGCCCCAGCATTTT.

This chain connects TRBV27 to TRBJ2-6; D tentatively reads TRBD1 or TRBD2 (5 bases each). This CDR3 comprises 15 residues. The V gene lost 2 bases and the J gene lost 3 bases, with 8 bases spanning the gap. The germline gives CDR1 MNHEY, CDR2 SMNVEV (reference sequence). CDR3 amino acids: CASSLMGDGANVLTF. The CDR3 nucleotides read TGTGCCAGCAGTTTAATGGGGGATGGGGCCAACGTCCTGACTTTC. Full variable domain (outside the CDR3, taken from reference TRBV27 and TRBJ2-6): EAQVTQNPRYLITVTGKKLTVTCSQNMNHEYMSWYRQDPGLGLRQIYYSMNVEVTDKGDVPEGYKVSRKEKRNFPLILESPSPNQTSLYFCASSLMGDGANVLTFGAGSRLTVL.

In this sample, this clonotype turned up many times. V and J are TRBV10-3 and TRBJ2-5; 10 nucleotides match TRBD1. The V gene end was trimmed by 6 bases and the J gene end by 2 bases; junction bases not matched to a gene: 0. Germline assignment: CDR1 ENHRY and CDR2 SYGVKD. The CDR3 consists of 13 residues. CDR3: CAIRGQGQETQYF. The CDR3 coding sequence is TGTGCCATCAGGGGACAGGGGCAAGAGACCCAGTACTTC.

The genes are TRBV4-3 and TRBJ1-6; D unclear. The CDR3 covers 13 residues. The V end was cut by 0 bases, the J end by 7 bases, with 4 bases between. Germline V gene lookup returns CDR1 LGHNA and CDR2 YSLEER. CDR3 region: CASSQDTNSPLHF. The CDR3 bases are TGCGCCAGCAGCCAAGATACCAATTCACCCCTCCACTTT.

This sequence joins TRBV6-2 or TRBV6-3 and TRBJ2-7; no reliable D call. V was cut by 6 bases and J by 2 bases, with 14 bases left in between. This CDR3 contains 14 residues. Germline CDR1 reads MNHEY; CDR2 reads SVGEGT. In DNA, the CDR3 is TGTGCCAGCAGCCGGTACGGCGGCACCTACGAGCAGTACTTC. This encodes CASSRYGGTYEQYF.

V and J are TRBV5-4 and TRBJ2-5; D not resolved. Trimming took off 2 bases at V and 2 bases at J, with 10 bases between the two ends. This CDR3 spans 14 amino acids. Germline V gene lookup returns CDR1 SGHNT and CDR2 YYREEE (reference sequence). Here the CDR3 DNA reads TGTGCCAGCAGCTTCGAAGGGCCGCAAGAGACCCAGTACTTC. This encodes CASSFEGPQETQYF.

The chain links TRBV5-6 to TRBJ2-7; 7 bases line up with TRBD1. The CDR3 runs to 16 residues. Per germline, CDR1 SGHDT and CDR2 YYEEEE. Trimming took 3 bases from V and 0 from J; bases not matched to a gene: 9. CDR3 sequence (DNA): TGTGCCAGCAGCTCTCTAAACAGGGGCCTCTCCTACGAGCAGTACTTC. It encodes CASSSLNRGLSYEQYF. Variable domain in full (rest from reference TRBV5-6 and TRBJ2-7): DAGVTQSPTHLIKTRGQQVTLRCSPKSGHDTVSWYQQALGQGPQFIFQYYEEEERQRGNFPDRFSGHQFPNYSSELNVNALLLGDSALYLCASSSLNRGLSYEQYFGPGTRLTVT.

The chain has TRBV4-2 and TRBJ2-3; the D gene is possibly TRBD1 (6 bases). From germline, CDR1 is LGHNA and CDR2 YNFKEQ. V lost 0 bases to trimming and J lost 2 bases, with 9 bases between them. The CDR3 length is 15 residues. In nucleotides, the CDR3 is TGTGCCAGCAGCCAAGAAGGACAGTCCACAGATACGCAGTATTTT. It translates to CASSQEGQSTDTQYF.

This clonotype was observed many times. J is TRBJ2-7 and V is TRBV27, with 7 bases that match TRBD1. The V gene's germline CDR1 is MNHEY and CDR2 SMNVEV (reference sequence). J gave up 1 base and V 6 bases, and 3 bases lay outside the gene matches. This CDR3 has 13 amino acids. The CDR3 is CASRGTASYEQYF. CDR3 sequence (DNA): TGTGCCAGCAGAGGGACAGCATCCTACGAGCAGTACTTC.

The chain is built from TRBV12-3 or TRBV12-4 and TRBJ2-1; 8 bases are shared with TRBD2. Unmatched junction bases numbered 9, after V lost 5 bases and J lost 0 bases. This CDR3 has 17 residues. DNA for the CDR3: TGTGCCAGCAGTACTCTAGCGGGTTGGAGCTCCTACAATGAGCAGTTCTTC. Translating it yields CASSTLAGWSSYNEQFF.

On this clonotype itself: A much larger clone lies one base from this, so it may be a read error. The gene calls are TRBV2 and TRBJ2-5, with 7 bases identical to TRBD2. J lost 6 bases, V lost 3 bases, and 10 bases had no gene match. The CDR3 spans 15 residues. Germline CDR1 reads SNHLY; CDR2 reads FYNNEI. In DNA, the CDR3 is TGTGCCAGCAGTGATATCACGACTAGCTCAAAGACCCAGTACTTC. Its translation: CASSDITTSSKTQYF. The full variable domain, rest sourced from reference TRBV2 and TRBJ2-5, is EPEVTQTPSHQVTQMGQEVILRCVPISNHLYFYWYRQILGQKVEFLVSFYNNEISEKSEIFDDQFSVERPDGSNFTLKIRSTKLEDSAMYFCASSDITTSSKTQYFGPGTRLLVL.

The chain employs TRBV4-1 and TRBJ2-7; perhaps TRBD2 as D (5 bases). This CDR3 has 15 amino acids. Deletions cut 8 bases from V and 1 base from J, with 18 bases between. Germline V gene sequence: CDR1 MGHRA, CDR2 YSYEKL. The CDR3 region has the DNA TGCGCCAGCGCCCAAACGGAGGACTGGTCCTACGAGCAGTACTTC. Residues: CASAQTEDWSYEQYF.

The sample holds many counts of this clonotype. The chain links TRBV25-1 to TRBJ2-7; D is undetermined. V dropped 8 bases and J dropped 0 bases, with 11 bases sitting between them. Per germline, CDR1 MGHDK and CDR2 SYGVNS. The CDR3 extends over 13 amino acids. The CDR3 region has the DNA TGTGCCAGCGGCCGGGTCGGCTCCTACGAGCAGTACTTC. This translates into CASGRVGSYEQYF.

This clonotype occurred a few times. The chain employs TRBV6-5 and TRBJ1-3; D not certain. The CDR3 sequence is 12 residues long. Trimming cost V 8 bases and J 2 bases, with 7 bases left between them. Germline values: CDR1 MNHEY, CDR2 SVGAGI. The DNA of the CDR3 is TGTGCCAGCTCGGGCACTGGAAACACCATATATTTT. Amino acids: CASSGTGNTIYF.

This clonotype occurred many times. J is TRBJ2-7 and V is TRBV7-9; D is uncertain. Trimming left V 5 bases short and J 4 bases short, with 6 bases between. The length of the CDR3 is 11 residues. The germline gives CDR1 SEHNR, CDR2 FQNEAQ (reference sequence). The CDR3, as DNA: TGTGCCAGCAGCGGATTTTACGAGCAGTACTTC. This encodes CASSGFYEQYF.

The gene calls are TRBV25-1 and TRBJ1-4; D may be TRBD1 (5 bases). CDR3 length: 16 amino acids. Germline values: CDR1 MGHDK, CDR2 SYGVNS. V lost 4 bases and J lost 0, with 12 bases in between. The CDR3 DNA is TGTGCCAGCAGTGTCGACAGTCGAGCAACTAATGAAAAACTGTTTTTT. It yields the protein CASSVDSRATNEKLFF.

Written as DNA, the CDR3 is TGTGCCAGTCAGGGGATCTACGAGCAGTACTTC. It yields the protein CASQGIYEQYF. The chain links TRBV28 to TRBJ2-7, with D tentatively TRBD1 (6 bases). From germline, CDR1 is MDHEN and CDR2 SYDVKM. The CDR3 spans 11 residues. Trimming shortened V by 9 bases and J by 3 bases, and 9 bases separated the two germline ends. The full variable domain, in which reference TRBV28 and TRBJ2-7 provide the parts outside the CDR3, is DVKVTQSSRYLVKRTGEKVFLECVQDMDHENMFWYRQDPGLGLRLIYFSYDVKMKEKGDIPEGYSVSREKKERFSLILESASTNQTSMYLCASQGIYEQYFGPGTRLTVT.

CDR3: CASRGTGYEQYF. The DNA for the CDR3 is TGTGCCAGCCGCGGGACAGGCTACGAGCAGTACTTC. The chain uses TRBV12-3 or TRBV12-4 and TRBJ2-7; 8 bases are shared with TRBD1. The CDR3 is 12 amino acids. The V and J ends lost 8 bases and 3 bases, in that order; junction bases with no gene match: 3.

The chain combines TRBV7-2 with TRBJ2-3; 8 positions agree with TRBD2. Germline V gene lookup returns CDR1 SGHTA and CDR2 FQGNSA. V lost 1 base and J lost 3; bases outside the gene matches: 6. The CDR3 runs to 16 residues. The CDR3 region has the DNA TGTGCCAGCAGCTTAGGGACTAGCCGGACGACAGATACGCAGTATTTT. Its protein product is CASSLGTSRTTDTQYF.

This sequence joins TRBV9 and TRBJ2-5; no clear D. This CDR3 has 12 amino acids. The germline gives CDR1 SGDLS, CDR2 YYNGEE. Deletions cut 4 bases from V and 2 bases from J, with 6 bases between. CDR3 protein: CASSRSQETQYF. The CDR3, as DNA: TGTGCCAGCAGCCGGAGTCAAGAGACCCAGTACTTC.

This clonotype came up many times. This chain uses TRBV20-1 with TRBJ1-1, with D unclear. The CDR3 runs to 10 residues. Trimming left V 5 bases short and J 6 bases short, with 7 bases between. Germline V gene data show CDR1 as DFQATT and CDR2 as SNEGSKA (reference sequence). DNA of the CDR3: TGCAGTGCTGCCTCCCCTGAAGCTTTCTTT. This sequence encodes CSAASPEAFF.

At least ten counts were recorded for this clonotype. The chain links TRBV27 to TRBJ2-1, with D perhaps matching TRBD2 (7 bases). Trimming stripped 2 bases from V and 2 bases from J, with 10 bases between. Germline CDR1 and CDR2: MNHEY and SMNVEV (reference sequence). CDR3 length: 15 amino acids. DNA of the CDR3: TGTGCCAGCAGTTTAGTGGGGGGGCCCTACAATGAGCAGTTCTTC. Its translation: CASSLVGGPYNEQFF.

CDR3 coding DNA: TGTGCCAGCAGCCTTCAAGGCGGGCTAGCGTCTTACAATGAGCAGTTCTTC. This codes for CASSLQGGLASYNEQFF. This chain connects TRBV7-3 to TRBJ2-1; D is perhaps TRBD2 (6 bases). CDR1 is SGHTA, CDR2 FQGTGA, per germline. The germline V and J ends were trimmed by 5 bases and 4 bases, with 21 bases remaining between them. The CDR3 has 17 residues.

This clonotype was detected only a few times. V and J are TRBV7-2 and TRBJ1-2; a weak D match, TRBD1 (5 bases). Germline assignment: CDR1 SGHTA and CDR2 FQGNSA. Trimming took off 3 bases at V and 0 bases at J, with 8 bases between the two ends. The CDR3 length is 14 residues. The CDR3 region is CASSLARANYGYTF. CDR3 nucleotide sequence: TGTGCCAGCAGCTTGGCCAGGGCTAACTATGGCTACACCTTC.

This clonotype was recorded a few times. The CDR3 bases are TGTGCCAGCAGCTTCAGTCCTAGCGGGAGAACACGAGATACGCAGTATTTT. It specifies CASSFSPSGRTRDTQYF. This chain connects TRBV5-8 to TRBJ2-3, with 10 bases aligning to TRBD2. V was pared by 2 bases and J by 5 bases, with 11 bases of the junction left unmatched. Germline assignment: CDR1 SGHTS and CDR2 YDEGEE. CDR3 size: 17 residues. The complete variable domain, with remaining parts taken from reference TRBV5-8 and TRBJ2-3, reads EAGVTQSPTHLIKTRGQQATLRCSPISGHTSVYWYQQALGLGLQFLLWYDEGEERNRGNFPPRFSGRQFPNYSSELNVNALELEDSALYLCASSFSPSGRTRDTQYFGPGTRLTVL.

In this sample, this clonotype turned up a few times. J is TRBJ2-1 and V is TRBV24-1; 9 nucleotides match TRBD2. Germline lookup yields CDR1 KGHDR and CDR2 SFDVKD. Trimming cost V 4 bases and J 4 bases; bases outside gene matches: 10. CDR3 length: 17 residues. The CDR3 DNA sequence: TGTGCCACCAGTGACCTCTCGACTAGCGGCACGTACAATGAGCAGTTCTTC. Translating it yields CATSDLSTSGTYNEQFF.

In its sample, this clonotype was seen a few times. The chain links TRBV20-1 to TRBJ1-5; D not resolved. V gave up 4 bases and J gave up 4 bases, with 8 bases separating them. Germline V lookup: CDR1 DFQATT, CDR2 SNEGSKA (reference sequence). The CDR3 is 12 amino acids. The chain's CDR3 is CSATAGNQPQHF. The CDR3 DNA reads TGCAGTGCTACAGCGGGGAATCAGCCCCAGCATTTT.

This sequence joins TRBV7-2 and TRBJ2-5; TRBD1 matches at 9 bases. CDR1 and CDR2 (germline): SGHTA, FQGNSA. Trimming at V came to 1 base and at J to 4 bases, leaving 1 base not matched to a gene. The CDR3 spans 14 residues. In DNA form, the CDR3 reads TGTGCCAGCAGCTTAGGGACAGGGGTAGAGACCCAGTACTTC. It yields the protein CASSLGTGVETQYF.

This clonotype showed up many times. This chain joins TRBV7-2 and TRBJ2-1; D gene uncertain. Germline V lookup: CDR1 SGHTA, CDR2 FQGNSA. V lost 1 base and J 7 bases, leaving 11 bases between the germline ends. This CDR3 contains 14 residues. The CDR3 bases are TGTGCCAGCAGCTTAGGGGTCACTCGGAATGAGCAGTTCTTC. Translating gives CASSLGVTRNEQFF.

The J gene is TRBJ2-1, the V gene TRBV27; 12 positions match TRBD2. Losses at the gene ends were 8 bases for V and 7 bases for J; bases not matched to a gene: 3. Per germline, CDR1 MNHEY and CDR2 SMNVEV (reference sequence). The CDR3 runs 13 residues. The CDR3 sequence is CASRLAGVNEQFF. CDR3 nucleotides: TGTGCCAGCCGACTAGCGGGAGTTAATGAGCAGTTCTTC.

This clonotype was detected a few times. The chain employs TRBV20-1 and TRBJ2-1; maybe TRBD2 (6 bases). CDR3 length: 16 amino acids. Germline V gives CDR1 DFQATT, CDR2 SNEGSKA (reference sequence). The V end lost 0 bases, the J end lost 6 bases, and 18 bases lay between the germline ends. The DNA of the CDR3 is TGCAGTGCTAGAGATAGTGTGCGGGACCCCCTCAATGAGCAGTTCTTC. Translating it yields CSARDSVRDPLNEQFF.